This is a list of T cell receptor beta chains from one sample in a study of metastatic and nonmetastatic thyroid tumors. MiXCR was used by TCRdb to re-call the PCR reads. The data show around 22,000 clones, with roughly 18% seen just once and more than 2.5% held by the top ten. The material sequenced was adjacent normal tissue. Receptors were obtained from a male donor with papillary thyroid cancer or a benign thyroid nodule (not recorded which). Some clones in this sample may be carry-over from other donors' samples. Both conserved end residues are part of each CDR3. Only some rows state a clone size, as once, few, many or a class for expanded clones.

clone_size j_call v_call cdr3_aa
many TRBJ2-5 TRBV19 CASSSRAETQYF
medium-sized TRBJ1-1 TRBV6-2/TRBV6-3 CASSYQGYNTEAFF
many TRBJ2-3 TRBV5-8 CASSYKQGAITDTQYF
medium-sized TRBJ1-1 TRBV28 CASSPSYRGAFF
. TRBJ2-5 TRBV12-3/TRBV12-4 CACSRGQIQETQYF
. TRBJ2-1 TRBV11-2 CAGSFPGHGMNEQFF
medium-sized TRBJ1-5 TRBV7-8 CASSLFLGQGNQPQHF
many TRBJ2-1 TRBV7-2 CASSLEDFGNEQFF
many TRBJ2-3 TRBV10-2 CASSPSGGAGDTQYF
many TRBJ1-6 TRBV5-6 CASSFGQGELSPLHF
. TRBJ1-5 TRBV6-1 CASSPDGRRGQPQHF
many TRBJ2-1 TRBV27 CASSGGTSQFF
once TRBJ2-7 TRBV20-1 CSARNARRDEQYF
few TRBJ2-5 TRBV19 CASSLQGEQETQYF
many TRBJ2-3 TRBV18 CASSPGAGVRTDTQYF
. TRBJ2-6 TRBV18 CASEHQEPGANVLTF
. TRBJ1-1 TRBV19 CASSKLGQGPMNTEAFF
. TRBJ2-2 TRBV9 CAGSVGWARTPCTGELFF
medium-sized TRBJ2-1 TRBV6-5 CASSYFDGYYNEQFF
many TRBJ2-5 TRBV5-1 CASITSRQGALETQYF
many TRBJ1-1 TRBV19 CASSIVDRNTEAFF
many TRBJ1-2 TRBV7-9 CASSSATGSGYTF
many TRBJ2-2 TRBV18 CASSLLKTGELFF
. TRBJ2-1 TRBV2 CASTTGLGGGNEQFF
. TRBJ1-1 TRBV5-1 CASSSVQGLNTEAFF
many TRBJ2-2 TRBV20-1 CSARKTGGWNTGELFF
medium-sized TRBJ1-5 TRBV7-2 CASSLAGDRAKGNQPQHF
many TRBJ1-5 TRBV28 CASRPGGSVQPQHF
many TRBJ2-3 TRBV5-1 CASSAGDSTDTQYF
few TRBJ1-1 TRBV6-2/TRBV6-3 CASSSRDRGRAEAFF
. TRBJ1-2 TRBV5-1 CASSQVQGGTGDGYTF
many TRBJ2-3 TRBV5-1 CASSTAGLAGGRTQYF
many TRBJ1-5 TRBV30 CAWSRGALNNQPQHF
medium-sized TRBJ2-2 TRBV14 CASSLYRGSSTGELFF
few TRBJ1-5 TRBV12-3/TRBV12-4 CASRPNTGTGGNQPQHF
many TRBJ1-5 TRBV10-3 CAISESGGTQPQHF
. TRBJ2-5 TRBV6-2/TRBV6-3 CASSYSSSGVVRINQYF
many TRBJ2-1 TRBV5-1 CASSIPGPYNEQFF
many TRBJ2-3 TRBV5-1 CASSLGRTSGRGPDTQYF
few TRBJ2-2 TRBV11-2 CASSYTSGPNTGELFF
. TRBJ2-1 TRBV9 CASSASDLGNEQFF
medium-sized TRBJ2-1 TRBV28 CASSLGTSGGNEQFF
many TRBJ2-3 TRBV19 CASSSGDTDTQYF
. TRBJ2-3 TRBV20-1 CSARAGNTDTQYF
. TRBJ2-1 TRBV2 CASSEGLGTPDNEQFF
many TRBJ2-7 TRBV6-6 CASSYAGWSLEQYF
many TRBJ2-1 TRBV5-6 CASSLWDEQFF
many TRBJ1-1 TRBV20-1 CSAESPGQNTYTEAFF
many TRBJ1-4 TRBV6-1 CASSTRSGADNEKLFF